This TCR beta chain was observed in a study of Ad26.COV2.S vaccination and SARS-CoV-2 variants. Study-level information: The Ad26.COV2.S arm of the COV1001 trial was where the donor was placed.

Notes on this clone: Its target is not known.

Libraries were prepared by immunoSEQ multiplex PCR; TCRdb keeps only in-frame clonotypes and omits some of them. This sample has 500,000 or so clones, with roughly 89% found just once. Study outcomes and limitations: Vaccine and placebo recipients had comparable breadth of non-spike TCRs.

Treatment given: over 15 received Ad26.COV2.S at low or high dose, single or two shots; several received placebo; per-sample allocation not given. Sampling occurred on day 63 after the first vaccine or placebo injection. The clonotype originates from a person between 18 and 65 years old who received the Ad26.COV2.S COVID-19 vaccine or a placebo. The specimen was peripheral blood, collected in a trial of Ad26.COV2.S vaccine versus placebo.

CDR3 residues: CASSWGLAGRTDTQYF. The CDR3 coding sequence is TGCGCCAGCAGCTGGGGACTAGCGGGACGCACAGATACGCAGTATTTT. The rearrangement joins TRBV5-1 to TRBJ2-3; 13 nucleotides agree with TRBD2. The CDR3 has 16 residues. The trim removed 3 bases at V and 1 base at J, leaving 2 bases unmatched. Germline CDR1 and CDR2: SGHRS and YFSETQ.